These T cell receptor beta chains were read from a single sample in a study of cytomegalovirus exposure and HLA in healthy donors. Generated by immunoSEQ multiplex PCR, the TCRdb table keeps only in-frame clones and is missing some. The data show 150,000 to 200,000 clones, roughly four fifths seen once. Material for sequencing was PBMCs. These receptors came from a young man in good health and CMV-seronegative. Each CDR3 is given with its conserved first and last residue. The D gene is left open where the match is weak. Only part of the rows carry a size: once, few, many, or a class if the clone is expanded.

TRBJ2-3	NA	TRBV6-5	once	TGTGCCAGCAGTTGGCGGGGCGGGGAAGATACGCAGTATTTT	CASSWRGGEDTQYF
TRBJ2-7	TRBD2	TRBV30	NA	TGTGCCTGGAGTGGGGGACTAGCGGGAGGCCACAGCTCCTACGAGCAGTACTTC	CAWSGGLAGGHSSYEQYF
TRBJ2-1	TRBD2	TRBV7-2	NA	TGTGCCAGCAGCTTATGGACTAGCGGGAGAGGTTTAGGAGAGCAGTTCTTC	CASSLWTSGRGLGEQFF
TRBJ2-1	NA	TRBV15	NA	TGTGCCACCAGCAGAGATCGAAGCCATGAGCAGTTCTTC	CATSRDRSHEQFF
TRBJ2-1	NA	TRBV9	NA	TGTGCCAGCAGCCCCCCCCCAGGGAGGAATGAGCAGTTCTTC	CASSPPPGRNEQFF
TRBJ2-3	NA	TRBV2	NA	TGTGCCAGCAGTGATGGCACCACAGATACGCAGTATTTT	CASSDGTTDTQYF
TRBJ1-3	NA	TRBV6-1	NA	TGTGCCAGCAGTGCTTACATGGCAATCGCCATATATTTT	CASSAYMAIAIYF
TRBJ1-5	NA	TRBV5-1	NA	TGCGCCAGCAGCTTGGAGGGGGGGGGCAATCAGCCCCAGCATTTT	CASSLEGGGNQPQHF
TRBJ2-7	NA	TRBV28	NA	TGTGCCAGCACTCCGCCAAGAGGGGAGCAGTACTTC	CASTPPRGEQYF
TRBJ2-7	NA	TRBV4-1	NA	TGCGCCAGCAGCCAAGATCCTGTTACACAGGCCCACGAGCAGTACTTC	CASSQDPVTQAHEQYF
TRBJ2-4	NA	TRBV28	NA	TGTGCCAGCAGTTATGGGAGTGCCAAAAACATTCAGTACTTC	CASSYGSAKNIQYF
TRBJ2-7	NA	TRBV27	NA	TGTGCCAGCACCAAGAACAGGGTTGAAGGGGAGCAGTACTTC	CASTKNRVEGEQYF
TRBJ2-1	TRBD1	TRBV29-1	NA	TGCAGCGTCGAAGGACAGGCAGGCAATGAGCAGTTCTTC	CSVEGQAGNEQFF
TRBJ2-2	TRBD2	TRBV5-1	NA	TGCGCCAGCAGCTTGGCCCAGCGGGAGCTGAACACCGGGGAGCTGTTTTTT	CASSLAQRELNTGELFF
TRBJ1-1	NA	TRBV29-1	NA	TGCAGCGTTGATAAATATGCACAGGGACGCACTGAAGCTTTCTTT	CSVDKYAQGRTEAFF
TRBJ2-3	TRBD2	TRBV4-1	NA	TGCGCCAGCAGCCATACCTCTAGCGGAGGCGGGGCAGATACGCAGTATTTT	CASSHTSSGGGADTQYF
TRBJ2-3	NA	TRBV18	few	TGTGCCAGCTCACCACCGGCCAGCGGGTGGACAGATACGCAGTATTTT	CASSPPASGWTDTQYF
TRBJ1-1	TRBD1	TRBV6-1	few	TGTGCCAGCAGTCCCCAGACAGGGCTGAACACTGAAGCTTTCTTT	CASSPQTGLNTEAFF
TRBJ1-1	NA	TRBV7-2	NA	TGTGCCAGCAACGTCCGAGGGGGTACTGAAGCTTTCTTT	CASNVRGGTEAFF
TRBJ2-1	TRBD1	TRBV6-1	NA	TGTGCCAGCAGACAGGGGAGTAGCTCCTACAATGAGCAGTTCTTC	CASRQGSSSYNEQFF
TRBJ1-1	TRBD1	TRBV6-1	NA	TGTGCCAGCAGTGAAATCAGGACAGGGAGGGGCACTGAAGCTTTCTTT	CASSEIRTGRGTEAFF
TRBJ2-2	TRBD2	TRBV10-1	NA	TGCGCCAGCACTAGCGGGAGGAACACCGGGGAGCTGTTTTTT	CASTSGRNTGELFF
TRBJ2-1	NA	TRBV30	NA	TGTGCCTGGTCGGGACTCTGGAGGGGCAATGAGCAGTTCTTC	CAWSGLWRGNEQFF
TRBJ2-2	TRBD2	TRBV4-1	NA	TGCGCCAGCAGCCAAGTGACTAGCGCGAACACCGGGGAGCTGTTTTTT	CASSQVTSANTGELFF
TRBJ2-2	TRBD2	TRBV28	NA	TGTGCCACCATTTATCTAGCGGGATCCGGGGAGCTGCTTTTT	CATIYLAGSGELLF
TRBJ2-1	NA	TRBV29-1	NA	TGCAGCGTTGACCTGGGAGGCGATGAGCAGTTCTTC	CSVDLGGDEQFF
TRBJ2-1	TRBD2	TRBV5-1	NA	TGCGCCAGCAGCTTGGGAAATATCGGCCACAGCTCTAGCGGGACGGTCAATGAGCAGTTCTTC	CASSLGNIGHSSSGTVNEQFF
TRBJ2-7	TRBD1	TRBV9	NA	TGTGCCAGCAGCGTTGGGGGACAGAGCTCCTACGAGCAGTACTTC	CASSVGGQSSYEQYF
TRBJ2-2	TRBD2	TRBV11-3	few	TGTGCCAGCAGCTGGGGCGGGAGTTTCGGGGAGCTGTTTTTT	CASSWGGSFGELFF
TRBJ2-7	NA	TRBV30	NA	TGTGCCGGTGACAGATATGGCTACGAGCAGTACTTC	CAGDRYGYEQYF
TRBJ1-2	NA	TRBV5-1	NA	TGCGCCAGCAGCTTGTTTTCAGCCCCGGGGAACTATGGCTACACCTTC	CASSLFSAPGNYGYTF
TRBJ2-1	TRBD2	TRBV27	NA	TGTGCCAGCAACCTGGGCGGGAGCGTGTTCTTC	CASNLGGSVFF
TRBJ2-4	TRBD1	TRBV30	NA	TGTGCCTGGAGTAATCCTGGGACAGGAATAAACATTCAGTACTTC	CAWSNPGTGINIQYF
TRBJ2-4	NA	TRBV9	NA	TGTGCCAGCAGCGCGAGGGATGGGGGGATAGCCAAAAACATTCAGTACTTC	CASSARDGGIAKNIQYF
TRBJ2-7	NA	TRBV6-5	once	TGTGCCAGCAGTTACGGGCGGGGCTCCTACGAGCAGTACTTC	CASSYGRGSYEQYF
TRBJ2-3	NA	TRBV28	NA	TGTGCCAGCCAGGTATTAGATACGCAGTATTTT	CASQVLDTQYF
TRBJ2-7	NA	TRBV27	NA	TGTGCCAGCAGTGGCCACTACGAGCAGTACTTC	CASSGHYEQYF
TRBJ2-7	NA	TRBV6-6	NA	TGTGCCAGCAGTTATGAACAGGAATTATACGAGCAGTACTTC	CASSYEQELYEQYF
TRBJ2-6	NA	TRBV2	NA	TGTGCCACCTGGACAGCTCGGTCTGGGGCCAACGTCCTGACTTTC	CATWTARSGANVLTF
TRBJ2-7	TRBD1	TRBV9	NA	TGTGCCAGCAGCGTAACCACAGGGGACTCCTACGAGCAGTACTTC	CASSVTTGDSYEQYF
TRBJ2-7	TRBD2	TRBV11-2	NA	TGTGCCAGCAGCTCTACTCTAGCGGGAGGTCCTTCATACGAGCAGTACTTC	CASSSTLAGGPSYEQYF
TRBJ2-5	NA	TRBV5-4	few	TGTGCCAGCAGCTTGTCAGGCTTGGAGACCCAGTACTTC	CASSLSGLETQYF
TRBJ1-1	TRBD1	TRBV28	once	TGTGCCAGCAGTTTATTGCCAGGGGGCTACACTGAAGCTTTCTTT	CASSLLPGGYTEAFF
TRBJ2-1	NA	TRBV7-6	NA	TGTGCCAGCAGCTTAGGTGGGAGGACAACCTACAATGAGCAGTTCTTC	CASSLGGRTTYNEQFF
TRBJ1-2	NA	TRBV7-8	NA	TGTGCCAGCAGCTTAGCGCTGGCTGCTAACTATGGCTACACCTTC	CASSLALAANYGYTF
TRBJ2-7	TRBD1	TRBV10-1	NA	TGCGCCAGCAGTTCACAGGGGATTCCGTACGAGCAGTACTTC	CASSSQGIPYEQYF
TRBJ1-4	TRBD1	TRBV28	NA	TGTGCCGCTATAGGACAGGGTTATGAAAAACTGTTTTTT	CAAIGQGYEKLFF
TRBJ1-4	NA	TRBV9	NA	TGTGCCAGCAGCCCCTTCGGAGGCGGAAGCGGAAAACTGTTTTTT	CASSPFGGGSGKLFF
TRBJ1-2	TRBD1	TRBV7-3	NA	TGTGCCAGCACCCCGACAGGGTCGGAGGATGGCTACACCTTC	CASTPTGSEDGYTF
TRBJ2-5	NA	TRBV7-9	NA	TGTGCCAGCAGCCAGACATTAACAACAGGGACGGGGAAAGTATGGACCCAGTACTTC	CASSQTLTTGTGKVWTQYF
TRBJ2-1	TRBD1	TRBV6-6	NA	TGTGCCAGCAGTTACCAAACAGGGGTCAATGAGCAGTTCTTC	CASSYQTGVNEQFF
TRBJ2-1	TRBD2	TRBV19	NA	TGTGCCAGTAGTATAGTTTGGGGGGGGGCCTACAATGAGCAGTTCTTC	CASSIVWGGAYNEQFF
TRBJ1-4	TRBD1	TRBV2	NA	TGTGCCAGCAGCCGGGACAGGGTCGATGAAAAACTGTTTTTT	CASSRDRVDEKLFF
TRBJ1-1	NA	TRBV5-1	NA	TGCGCCAGCAGCTCAGGGACATATGTTGAAGCTTTCTTT	CASSSGTYVEAFF
TRBJ1-1	NA	TRBV12-5	NA	TGTGCTAGTGGTCTACCAGGGTCTGAAGCTTTCTTT	CASGLPGSEAFF
TRBJ1-4	NA	TRBV2	NA	TGTGCCAGCAGTGCCCCCGAGGGTTTCCCCGAAAAACTGTTTTTT	CASSAPEGFPEKLFF
TRBJ1-1	NA	TRBV15	once	TGTGCCACCAGCCGAAGTGCGGTGAACACTGAAGCTTTCTTT	CATSRSAVNTEAFF
TRBJ2-4	TRBD2	TRBV13	NA	TGCTCAAACGGGCTAGCGGGAGGAGGGGCCAAAAACATTCAGTACTTC	CSNGLAGGGAKNIQYF
TRBJ2-2	TRBD2	TRBV10-2	NA	TGCGCCAGCAGTGAGAGAGGGAGGTTAGCGGGAGATCTGGTCTCCGGGGAGCTGTTTTTT	CASSERGRLAGDLVSGELFF
TRBJ2-2	NA	TRBV11-3	NA	TGTGCCAGCACACTGGCGGGAACGAACACCGGGGAGCTGTTTTTT	CASTLAGTNTGELFF